The clone carrying this T cell receptor (beta chain) was detected only a few times. Its antigen remains unidentified. CDR1 is MNHGY and CDR2 is SAAAGT in the germline V gene. V dropped 7 bases and J dropped 7; count of bases not matched to a gene: 10. This CDR3 is 14 amino acids long. This record belongs to a study of T cells in localized non-small cell lung cancer. Produced via immunoSEQ multiplex PCR; TCRdb's table is partial and in-frame only. The sample gives thousands of clones, roughly 24% of which show up once; approximately 13% is in the top ten. Overall study findings and caveats: The study found T cell clonality highest in uninvolved adjacent lung, above tumor.

V and J are TRBV6-8 and TRBJ1-2; 9 bases align to TRBD1. This specimen was normal lung tissue next to the tumor, taken before any cancer treatment. This receptor was taken from a male donor at least 60 years old with stage II lung adenocarcinoma. The CDR3 bases are TGTGCCAGCACCTTACGGGACAGGGCCGCTGGCTACACCTTC. This gives the protein CASTLRDRAAGYTF.